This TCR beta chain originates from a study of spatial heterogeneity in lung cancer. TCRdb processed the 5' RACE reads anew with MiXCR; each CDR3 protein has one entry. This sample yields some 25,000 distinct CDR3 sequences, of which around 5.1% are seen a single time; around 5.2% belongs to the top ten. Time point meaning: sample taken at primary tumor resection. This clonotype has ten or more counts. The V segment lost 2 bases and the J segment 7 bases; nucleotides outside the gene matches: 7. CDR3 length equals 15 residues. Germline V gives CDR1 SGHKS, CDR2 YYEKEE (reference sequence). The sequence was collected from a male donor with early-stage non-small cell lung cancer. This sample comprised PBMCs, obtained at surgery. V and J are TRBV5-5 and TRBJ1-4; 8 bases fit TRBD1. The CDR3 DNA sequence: TGTGCCAGCAGCTTCACAGGGGGTAGGGGTGAAAAACTGTTTTTT. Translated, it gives CASSFTGGRGEKLFF.